A selection of T cell receptor beta chains follows, all from one sample in a study of blood T cell repertoires in COVID-19. Produced via immunoSEQ multiplex PCR; TCRdb's table is partial and in-frame only. The profile shows about 140,000 clones, roughly 85% of them singletons. The sample comprised peripheral blood. The receptors originated from a man between 45 and 60 years old with acute or convalescent COVID-19. Both conserved end residues are part of each CDR3. A D gene is named only where the DNA matches it firmly. Not all rows give a size; the values are once, few, many and, for expanded clones, a class.

CDR3 protein | CDR3 DNA | D gene | V gene | clone size | J gene | CDR3 length
CASSPKQGTEAFF | TGCGCCAGCAGCCCGAAACAGGGCACTGAAGCTTTCTTT | - | TRBV4-1 | - | TRBJ1-1 | 13
CASSRLFYSGLSNYGYTF | TGTGCCAGCAGCCGCCTCTTCTACTCAGGACTTTCTAACTATGGCTACACCTTC | - | TRBV3-1/TRBV3-2 | - | TRBJ1-2 | 18
CASSLSLRDEQYF | TGTGCCAGCAGCTTAAGTTTGAGAGACGAGCAGTACTTC | - | TRBV7-6 | - | TRBJ2-7 | 13
CASLMTSGVPTEYF | TGTGCCAGCCTAATGACTAGCGGAGTCCCTACTGAGTACTTC | TRBD2 | TRBV6-5 | - | TRBJ2-7 | 14
CASSPGTLREQYF | TGTGCCAGCAGCCCCGGGACACTTAGGGAGCAGTACTTC | - | TRBV7-9 | - | TRBJ2-7 | 13
CASSGGQGAEDTQYF | TGTGCCAGCAGCGGCGGACAGGGGGCTGAAGATACGCAGTATTTT | TRBD1 | TRBV9 | - | TRBJ2-3 | 15
CAWSVGLAADTQYF | TGTGCCTGGAGTGTGGGACTAGCCGCGGATACGCAGTATTTT | TRBD2 | TRBV30 | - | TRBJ2-3 | 14
CASSPMDRGGLGVSNQPQHF | TGTGCCAGCAGTCCAATGGATCGGGGGGGGCTCGGGGTCAGCAATCAGCCCCAGCATTTT | - | TRBV27 | once | TRBJ1-5 | 20
CASSLKGQVNSPLHF | TGTGCCAGCAGCTTAAAGGGACAGGTGAATTCACCCCTCCACTTT | TRBD1 | TRBV7-9 | - | TRBJ1-6 | 15
CASVFRTGVGQPQHF | TGTGCTAGTGTCTTCCGGACAGGGGTTGGTCAGCCCCAGCATTTT | TRBD1 | TRBV12-5 | few | TRBJ1-5 | 15
CASSFATGYGYTF | TGTGCCAGCAGTTTTGCCACGGGCTATGGCTACACCTTC | - | TRBV28 | - | TRBJ1-2 | 13
CASSRSPAGTGSYEQYF | TGTGCCAGCAGTCGATCCCCAGCCGGGACAGGGTCCTACGAGCAGTACTTC | TRBD1 | TRBV6-6 | - | TRBJ2-7 | 17
CATTKGLAGTDTQYF | TGTGCCACCACAAAGGGACTAGCGGGTACAGATACGCAGTATTTT | TRBD2 | TRBV2 | - | TRBJ2-3 | 15
CASSPLWTGTYNEQFF | TGTGCCAGCAGCCCCCTATGGACAGGTACCTACAATGAGCAGTTCTTC | TRBD1 | TRBV7-9 | - | TRBJ2-1 | 16
CASSRDRGTDTQYF | TGCGCCAGCAGCCGTGACAGGGGCACAGATACGCAGTATTTT | TRBD1 | TRBV5-1 | - | TRBJ2-3 | 14
CAWSPGGGNQPQHF | TGTGCCTGGAGCCCAGGGGGAGGCAATCAGCCCCAGCATTTT | TRBD1 | TRBV30 | - | TRBJ1-5 | 14
CASSPPGREGTGELFF | TGTGCCAGCAGCCCCCCCGGCAGGGAAGGGACCGGGGAGCTGTTTTTT | - | TRBV13 | few | TRBJ2-2 | 16
CASSILRQGKPQHF | TGTGCCAGTAGTATTTTAAGGCAGGGGAAGCCCCAGCATTTT | - | TRBV19 | few | TRBJ1-5 | 14
CASSSDRVLYEQYF | TGTGCCAGCAGCTCGGACAGGGTTCTTTACGAGCAGTACTTC | TRBD1 | TRBV7-6 | once | TRBJ2-7 | 14
CASSLGQYAGKNIQYF | TGTGCCAGCAGTTTGGGGCAGTATGCCGGCAAAAACATTCAGTACTTC | - | TRBV27 | - | TRBJ2-4 | 16
CASSQDPMTSGLEQFF | TGTGCCAGCAGCCAAGATCCAATGACTAGCGGCCTTGAGCAGTTCTTC | TRBD2 | TRBV3-1/TRBV3-2 | - | TRBJ2-1 | 16
CASSLGGRTYEQYF | TGTGCCAGCAGTTTGGGGGGTAGGACCTACGAGCAGTACTTC | - | TRBV6-6 | - | TRBJ2-7 | 14
CASSFGNTGGSTSEQFF | TGTGCCAGCAGCTTCGGGAACACAGGGGGGAGTACGAGTGAGCAGTTCTTC | TRBD1 | TRBV7-3 | once | TRBJ2-1 | 17
CASKRQGGIFPLHF | TGTGCCAGCAAAAGACAGGGGGGTATTTTCCCCCTCCACTTT | TRBD1 | TRBV6-5 | once | TRBJ1-6 | 14
CASSLSRGANTEAFF | TGTGCCAGCAGCCTATCGAGAGGCGCGAACACTGAAGCTTTCTTT | - | TRBV11-3 | - | TRBJ1-1 | 15
CASSYTGSGANVLTF | TGTGCCAGCAGCTATACTGGCTCTGGGGCCAACGTCCTGACTTTC | - | TRBV7-9 | - | TRBJ2-6 | 15
CAWSAWDRAGNTIYF | TGTGCCTGGAGTGCTTGGGACAGGGCTGGAAACACCATATATTTT | TRBD1 | TRBV30 | - | TRBJ1-3 | 15
CASSEMADYGYTF | TGTGCCAGCAGTGAAATGGCAGACTATGGCTACACCTTC | - | TRBV2 | - | TRBJ1-2 | 13
CAWSGIREYADTQYF | TGTGCCTGGTCCGGGATTCGGGAATATGCAGATACGCAGTATTTT | - | TRBV30 | - | TRBJ2-3 | 15
CASTLNRVQFF | TGTGCCAGCACCCTAAATAGAGTGCAGTTCTTC | - | TRBV28 | - | TRBJ2-1 | 11
CASSYSRAANEKLFF | TGTGCCAGCAGTTACTCGAGGGCCGCGAATGAAAAACTGTTTTTT | - | TRBV6-5 | - | TRBJ1-4 | 15
CASSKLLRYSYEQYF | TGTGCCAGCAGCAAACTCCTCCGATACTCCTACGAGCAGTACTTC | - | TRBV11-2 | - | TRBJ2-7 | 15
CASSRTGQGAWTEAFF | TGTGCCAGCAGCCGGACCGGACAGGGGGCATGGACTGAAGCTTTCTTT | TRBD1 | TRBV4-2 | - | TRBJ1-1 | 16
CASSPPSHEQYF | TGCGCCAGCAGCCCGCCTAGCCACGAGCAGTACTTC | - | TRBV5-1 | - | TRBJ2-7 | 12
CATSRSDRGRLGTQYF | TGTGCCACCAGCAGATCGGACAGGGGGCGCTTGGGGACCCAGTACTTC | TRBD1 | TRBV15 | - | TRBJ2-5 | 16
CASSLGTGADTGELFF | TGTGCCAGCAGCTTAGGGACAGGGGCGGACACCGGGGAGCTGTTTTTT | TRBD1 | TRBV7-6 | - | TRBJ2-2 | 16
CASRPGLMNTEAFF | TGTGCCAGCAGACCGGGACTCATGAACACTGAAGCTTTCTTT | - | TRBV11-2 | - | TRBJ1-1 | 14
CATSDNRQGGGQPQHF | TGTGCCACCAGTGATAACAGACAGGGCGGAGGGCAGCCCCAGCATTTT | TRBD1 | TRBV24-1 | - | TRBJ1-5 | 16
CASSSRQGDVAGELFF | TGTGCCAGTAGTAGCAGACAGGGGGACGTCGCCGGGGAGCTGTTTTTT | TRBD1 | TRBV19 | - | TRBJ2-2 | 16
CASSVGTSGIHTQYF | TGTGCCAGCAGCGTAGGTACTAGCGGAATCCATACGCAGTATTTT | TRBD2 | TRBV9 | - | TRBJ2-3 | 15
CASSPLAGKNKAFF | TGTGCCAGCAGCCCCTTAGCAGGGAAAAACAAGGCTTTCTTT | - | TRBV11-2 | - | TRBJ1-1 | 14